Sequencing of this TCR beta chain was carried out in a study of blood T cell repertoires in COVID-19. Study in general: Sites in the United States, Italy and Spain provided acute and convalescent COVID-19 samples.

In the original workflow: Reference gene primer amplification yielded estimated nucleated cell counts. Only in-frame clones appear in the TCRdb table, and some are missing; sequencing was by immunoSEQ multiplex PCR. V and J calls and clone size come straight from that table; D and trimming were deduced from the DNA. The profile shows about 210,000 clones, about 92% of them singletons. This CDR3 spans 11 amino acids. Germline V CDR1 and CDR2: MNHEY, SVGAGI. V was shortened by 8 bases and J by 1 base, with 5 bases between the two germline ends. This sequence originates from a man in his thirties or forties with acute or convalescent COVID-19. The gene calls are TRBV6-5 and TRBJ2-5; D gene uncertain. The sequenced sample consisted of peripheral blood. In DNA, the CDR3 is TGTGCCAGCCCTTCCCAAGAGACCCAGTACTTC. It codes for CASPSQETQYF.